This TCR beta chain stems from a study of T cell responses to AZD1222 COVID-19 vaccine. Findings of the study overall: Close to half of all spike-specific TCRs reportedly target regions of the variants that are unmutated. Among the donors, most were white British and more were female, and clonal diversity was possibly underestimated.

This CDR3 has 13 residues. Unmatched junction bases numbered 5, after V lost 3 bases and J lost 7 bases. CDR1 MDHEN and CDR2 SYDVKM come from the germline V gene. This clone was picked up a small number of times. Its antigen remains unknown. Sequenced by immunoSEQ multiplex PCR; TCRdb stores in-frame clones only, minus some. The sample has tens of thousands of clones; roughly 90% are singletons. This TCR derives from an adult in good health. The V gene is TRBV28, the J gene TRBJ2-7; 8 nucleotides agree with TRBD2. Sequencing was performed on peripheral blood, taken on day 0 of AZD1222 vaccination. The CDR3 nucleotides are TGTGCCAGCAGTTTGAATCGGGGGGGAGAGCAGTACTTC. This encodes CASSLNRGGEQYF.